Sequencing of this TCR beta chain was carried out in a study of beta chain features in type 1 diabetes. Germline V gene lookup returns CDR1 MNHEY and CDR2 SVGAGI. Trimming removed 6 bases at V and 6 bases at J, with 12 bases between. The CDR3 has 13 amino acids. Expressed TCRB transcripts were sequenced because the isolated RNA had all been reverse transcribed beforehand. Profiling relied on immunoSEQ multiplex PCR, and the TCRdb table lists in-frame clones only, not all of them. This sample has 400,000 to 500,000 clones, with approximately 15% found just once. The chain joins TRBV6-5 to TRBJ2-1; D possibly matches TRBD1 or TRBD2 (6 bases each). This TCR was recovered from a man younger than 45 in good health. What was sequenced was naive CD4+ T cells from blood. CDR3 in DNA: TGTGCCAGCAGGGAGGGGGGAACCAATGAGCAGTTCTTC. Translating it yields CASREGGTNEQFF.